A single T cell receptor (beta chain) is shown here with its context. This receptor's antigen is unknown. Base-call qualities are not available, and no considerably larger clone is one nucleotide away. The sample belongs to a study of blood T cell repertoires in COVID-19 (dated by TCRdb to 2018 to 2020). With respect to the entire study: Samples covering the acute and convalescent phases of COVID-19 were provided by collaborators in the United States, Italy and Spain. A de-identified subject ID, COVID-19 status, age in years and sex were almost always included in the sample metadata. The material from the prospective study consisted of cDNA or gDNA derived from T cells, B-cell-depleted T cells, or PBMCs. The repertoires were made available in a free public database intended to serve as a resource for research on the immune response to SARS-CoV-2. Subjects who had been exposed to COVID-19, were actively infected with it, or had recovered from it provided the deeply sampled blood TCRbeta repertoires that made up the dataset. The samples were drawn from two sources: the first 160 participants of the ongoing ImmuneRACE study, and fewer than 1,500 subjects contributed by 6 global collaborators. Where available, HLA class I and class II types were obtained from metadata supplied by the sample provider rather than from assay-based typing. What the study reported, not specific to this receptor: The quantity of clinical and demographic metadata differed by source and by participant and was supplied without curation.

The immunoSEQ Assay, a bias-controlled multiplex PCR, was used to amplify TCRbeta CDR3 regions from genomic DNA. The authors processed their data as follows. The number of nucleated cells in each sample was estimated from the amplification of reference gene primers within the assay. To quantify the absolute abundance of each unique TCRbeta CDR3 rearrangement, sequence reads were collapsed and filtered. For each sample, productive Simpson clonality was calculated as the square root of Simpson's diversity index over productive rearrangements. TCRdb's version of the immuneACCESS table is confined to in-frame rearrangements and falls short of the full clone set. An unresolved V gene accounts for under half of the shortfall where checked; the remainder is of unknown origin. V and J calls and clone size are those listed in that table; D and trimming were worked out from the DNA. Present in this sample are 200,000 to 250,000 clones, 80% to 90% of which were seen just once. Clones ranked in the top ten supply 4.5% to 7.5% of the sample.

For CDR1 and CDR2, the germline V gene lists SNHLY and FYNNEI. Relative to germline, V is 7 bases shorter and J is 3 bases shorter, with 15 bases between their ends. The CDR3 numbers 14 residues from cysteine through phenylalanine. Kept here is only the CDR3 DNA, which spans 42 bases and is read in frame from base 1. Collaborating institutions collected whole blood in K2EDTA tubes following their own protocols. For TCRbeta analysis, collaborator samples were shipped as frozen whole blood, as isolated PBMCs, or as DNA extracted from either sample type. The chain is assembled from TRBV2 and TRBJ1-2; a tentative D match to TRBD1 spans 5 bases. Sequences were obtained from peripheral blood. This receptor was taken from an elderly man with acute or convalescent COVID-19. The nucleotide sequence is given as TGTGCCAGCACAGTACAGGCGACGGACTATGGCTACACCTTC. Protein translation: CASTVQATDYGYTF.